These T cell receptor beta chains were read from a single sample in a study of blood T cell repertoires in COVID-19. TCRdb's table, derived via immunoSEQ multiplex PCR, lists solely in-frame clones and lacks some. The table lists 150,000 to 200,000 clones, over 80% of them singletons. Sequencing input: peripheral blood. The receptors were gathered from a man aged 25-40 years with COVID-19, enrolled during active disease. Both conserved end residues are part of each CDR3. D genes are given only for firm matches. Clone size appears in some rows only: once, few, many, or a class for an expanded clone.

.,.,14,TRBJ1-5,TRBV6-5,TGTGCCAGCAGAAAGGGGGGGGTTAGTCAGCCCCAGCATTTT,CASRKGGVSQPQHF
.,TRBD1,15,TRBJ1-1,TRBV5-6,TGTGCCAGCAGCCTATATGGGACAGGGGCCACTGAAGCTTTCTTT,CASSLYGTGATEAFF
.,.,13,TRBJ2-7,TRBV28,TGTGCCAGCAGTTTAGACAGTACCTACGAGCAGTACTTC,CASSLDSTYEQYF
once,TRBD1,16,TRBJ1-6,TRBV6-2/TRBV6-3,TGTGCCAGCAGCCAAATTAAGACAGGGAATAATTCACCCCTCCACTTT,CASSQIKTGNNSPLHF
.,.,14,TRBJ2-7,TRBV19,TGTGCCAGTAGTGAGTCAGGGGGGTCCCTCGAGCAGTACTTC,CASSESGGSLEQYF
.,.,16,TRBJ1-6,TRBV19,TGTGCCAGTAGTATCCCTTGGGGCCCTCTTCCGTCACCCCTCCACTTT,CASSIPWGPLPSPLHF
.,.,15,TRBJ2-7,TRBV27,TGTGCCAGCAGTCCAGGGGGGAGTTTGTCCTACGAGCAGTACTTC,CASSPGGSLSYEQYF
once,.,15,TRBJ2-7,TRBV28,TGTGCCAGCAGTTTCGGGGGGCCAACCTCCTACGAGCAGTACTTC,CASSFGGPTSYEQYF
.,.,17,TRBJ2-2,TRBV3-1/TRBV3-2,TGTGCCAGCAGCCCCGTCCGGGGAGCGAGAAATACCGGGGAGCTGTTTTTT,CASSPVRGARNTGELFF
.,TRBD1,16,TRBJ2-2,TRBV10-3,TGTGCCATCAGTGGTGGGGGACAGGGGAACACCGGGGAGCTGTTTTTT,CAISGGGQGNTGELFF
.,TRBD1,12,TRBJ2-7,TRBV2,TGTGCCAGCGCGGGACAGGGTTACGAGCAGTACTTC,CASAGQGYEQYF
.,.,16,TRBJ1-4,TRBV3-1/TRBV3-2,TGTGCCAGCAGTCTTTTTGGGGGAGGGGGAAGCGAAAAACTGTTTTTT,CASSLFGGGGSEKLFF
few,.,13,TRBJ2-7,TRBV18,TGTGCCAGCTCACGGGTAGGGGCGAGCGAGCAGTACTTC,CASSRVGASEQYF
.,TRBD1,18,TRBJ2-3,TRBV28,TGTGCCAGCAGAAATCCGGGACAGGGGACTCCTAGCACAGATACGCAGTATTTT,CASRNPGQGTPSTDTQYF
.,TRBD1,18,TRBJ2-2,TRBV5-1,TGCGCCAGCAGCTTGGGGCCGGGACAGAACGCGAACACCGGGGAGCTGTTTTTT,CASSLGPGQNANTGELFF
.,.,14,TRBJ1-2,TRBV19,TGTGCCAGTACCTGGGCAGTATCTGACTATGGCTACACCTTC,CASTWAVSDYGYTF
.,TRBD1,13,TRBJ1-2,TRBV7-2,TGTGCCAGCAGCCGGGACAGGGACTATGGCTACACCTTC,CASSRDRDYGYTF
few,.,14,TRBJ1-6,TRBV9,TGTGCCAGCAGCGTAGGTGGCAGGGGCGAACCCCTCCACTTT,CASSVGGRGEPLHF
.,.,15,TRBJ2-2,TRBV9,TGTGCCAGCAGCGTAGGCGGAACGAACACCGGGGAGCTGTTTTTT,CASSVGGTNTGELFF
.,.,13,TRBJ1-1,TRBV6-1,TGTGCCAGCAGTGAATATGGGGCGGGGCAAGCTTTCTTT,CASSEYGAGQAFF
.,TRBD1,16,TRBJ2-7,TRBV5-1,TGCGCCAGCAGGGAATGGGTACAGGGGGTTTCCTACGAGCAGTACTTC,CASREWVQGVSYEQYF
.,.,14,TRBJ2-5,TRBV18,TGTGCCAGCTCACCTGGGCAGGGTAGGAAGACCCAGTACTTC,CASSPGQGRKTQYF
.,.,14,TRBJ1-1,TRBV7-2,TGTGCCAGCAGCTTAGAGGGAGGGTTCACTGAAGCTTTCTTT,CASSLEGGFTEAFF
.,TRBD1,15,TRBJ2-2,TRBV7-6,TGTGCCAGCAGCGTAACAGGGGCTAGCACCGGGGAGCTGTTTTTT,CASSVTGASTGELFF
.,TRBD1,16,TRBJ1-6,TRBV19,TGTGCCAGTAGTCCAAGGGACAGGGGATACAATTCACCCCTCCACTTT,CASSPRDRGYNSPLHF
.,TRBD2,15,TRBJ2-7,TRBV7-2,TGTGCCAGCAGCTCCGGACTAGCGTTCTCCTACGAGCAGTACTTC,CASSSGLAFSYEQYF
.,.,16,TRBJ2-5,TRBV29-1,TGCAGCGTGAGGGAGTGGGGACTCATGTACCAAGAGACCCAGTACTTC,CSVREWGLMYQETQYF
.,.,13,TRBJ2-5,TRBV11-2,TGTGCCAGCAGCTACCCGGGAGCAGAGACCCAGTACTTC,CASSYPGAETQYF
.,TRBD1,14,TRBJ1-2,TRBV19,TGTGCCAGTAGTATTCAGGGGGCTCCCTTTGGCTACACCTTC,CASSIQGAPFGYTF
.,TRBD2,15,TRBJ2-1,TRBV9,TGTGCCAGCACCCCGGGACTAGCGGGGCACAATGAGCAGTTCTTC,CASTPGLAGHNEQFF
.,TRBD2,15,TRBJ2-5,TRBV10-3,TGTGCCACCCGGGGACTAGCGGGAGGGGATGAGACCCAGTACTTC,CATRGLAGGDETQYF
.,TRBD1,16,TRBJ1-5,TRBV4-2,TGTGCCAGCAGCCAAGAACAGGGGGCGCCAGGTCAGCCCCAGCATTTT,CASSQEQGAPGQPQHF